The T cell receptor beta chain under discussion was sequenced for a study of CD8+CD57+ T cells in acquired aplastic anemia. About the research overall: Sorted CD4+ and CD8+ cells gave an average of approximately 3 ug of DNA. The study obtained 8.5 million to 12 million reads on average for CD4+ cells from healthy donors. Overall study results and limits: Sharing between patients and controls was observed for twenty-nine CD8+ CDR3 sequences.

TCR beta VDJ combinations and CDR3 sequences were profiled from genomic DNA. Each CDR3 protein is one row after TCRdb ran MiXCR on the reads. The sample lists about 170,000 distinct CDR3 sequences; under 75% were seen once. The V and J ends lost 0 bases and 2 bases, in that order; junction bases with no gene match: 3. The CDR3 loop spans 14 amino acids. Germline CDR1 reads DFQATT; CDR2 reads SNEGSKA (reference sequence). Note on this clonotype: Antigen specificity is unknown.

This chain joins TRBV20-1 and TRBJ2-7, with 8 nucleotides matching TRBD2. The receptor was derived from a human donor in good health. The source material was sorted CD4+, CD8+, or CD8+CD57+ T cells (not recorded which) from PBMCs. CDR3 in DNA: TGCAGTGCTAGAGAGGAAGCGGGGGCCTACGAGCAGTACTTC. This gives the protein CSAREEAGAYEQYF.